These T cell receptor beta chains were read from a single sample in a study of beta chain features in type 1 diabetes. Profiled with immunoSEQ multiplex PCR; TCRdb holds only in-frame clones, not every one. The repertoire has 600,000 or so clones, around 12% of them found once; the top ten carry approximately 0.11%. Sequenced: naive CD4+ T cells from blood. The receptors here all came from a man aged 25 to 45 with type 1 diabetes. CDR3s include the opening cysteine and the closing phenylalanine or tryptophan. Fields, in order: J gene, D gene, clone size, V gene, CDR3 protein, CDR3 DNA. A D gene is named only where the DNA matches it firmly. Clone size appears in some rows only: once, few, many, or a class for an expanded clone.

j_gene: TRBJ2-1
d_gene: -
abundance: few
v_gene: TRBV7-9
CDR3aa: CASSSAGGSYNEQFF
CDR3nt: TGTGCCAGCAGCTCGGCGGGCGGGTCCTACAATGAGCAGTTCTTC

j_gene: TRBJ2-3
d_gene: -
abundance: few
v_gene: TRBV5-6
CDR3aa: CASSRGPPLTAAQYF
CDR3nt: TGTGCCAGCAGTCGAGGACCCCCGCTCACAGCGGCGCAGTATTTT

j_gene: TRBJ2-3
d_gene: TRBD1
abundance: few
v_gene: TRBV5-1
CDR3aa: CASSSAGTATITDTQYF
CDR3nt: TGCGCCAGCAGCTCTGCCGGGACAGCTACTATCACAGATACGCAGTATTTT

j_gene: TRBJ2-3
d_gene: -
abundance: -
v_gene: TRBV9
CDR3aa: CASSVVGGREDTQYF
CDR3nt: TGTGCCAGCAGCGTAGTCGGTGGCAGGGAGGATACGCAGTATTTT

j_gene: TRBJ1-5
d_gene: -
abundance: -
v_gene: TRBV19
CDR3aa: CASSSRGGGQPQHF
CDR3nt: TGTGCCAGTAGTAGCAGGGGAGGGGGTCAGCCCCAGCATTTT

j_gene: TRBJ2-1
d_gene: TRBD2
abundance: few
v_gene: TRBV5-4
CDR3aa: CASSLARTSGSEANEQFF
CDR3nt: TGTGCCAGCAGCTTGGCCAGGACTAGCGGGTCCGAGGCGAATGAGCAGTTCTTC

j_gene: TRBJ2-5
d_gene: -
abundance: -
v_gene: TRBV29-1
CDR3aa: CSVRDGLTQETQYF
CDR3nt: TGCAGCGTACGGGACGGCCTAACTCAAGAGACCCAGTACTTC

j_gene: TRBJ1-5
d_gene: -
abundance: -
v_gene: TRBV9
CDR3aa: CASSLLGDGQPQHF
CDR3nt: TGTGCCAGCAGCCTTCTCGGGGACGGTCAGCCCCAGCATTTT

j_gene: TRBJ1-1
d_gene: -
abundance: few
v_gene: TRBV5-1
CDR3aa: CASSLEGIPPSTEAFF
CDR3nt: TGCGCCAGCAGCTTGGAGGGTATACCCCCCAGCACTGAAGCTTTCTTT

j_gene: TRBJ1-5
d_gene: TRBD1
abundance: once
v_gene: TRBV27
CDR3aa: CASRLSGGTSNQPQHF
CDR3nt: TGTGCCAGCAGACTTTCAGGGGGCACGAGCAATCAGCCCCAGCATTTT

j_gene: TRBJ2-6
d_gene: -
abundance: -
v_gene: TRBV12-5
CDR3aa: CASGSLSGANVLTF
CDR3nt: TGTGCTAGTGGTTCCCTCTCTGGGGCCAACGTCCTGACTTTC

j_gene: TRBJ1-4
d_gene: TRBD1
abundance: -
v_gene: TRBV2
CDR3aa: CASRTGYGEKLFF
CDR3nt: TGTGCCAGCAGGACAGGGTATGGGGAAAAACTGTTTTTT

j_gene: TRBJ2-2
d_gene: TRBD1
abundance: -
v_gene: TRBV29-1
CDR3aa: CSERDRGRDGELFF
CDR3nt: TGCAGCGAACGAGACAGGGGAAGGGACGGGGAGCTGTTTTTT

j_gene: TRBJ2-7
d_gene: -
abundance: once
v_gene: TRBV5-1
CDR3aa: CASSLNLREADEQYF
CDR3nt: TGCGCCAGCAGCTTAAACCTTAGAGAAGCCGACGAGCAGTACTTC

j_gene: TRBJ1-5
d_gene: TRBD1
abundance: few
v_gene: TRBV28
CDR3aa: CASLWTGGNQPQHF
CDR3nt: TGTGCCAGCCTGTGGACAGGGGGCAATCAGCCCCAGCATTTT

j_gene: TRBJ2-1
d_gene: TRBD1
abundance: -
v_gene: TRBV11-2
CDR3aa: CASSLRTGGNEQFF
CDR3nt: TGTGCCAGCAGCCTTAGGACAGGGGGCAATGAGCAGTTCTTC

j_gene: TRBJ2-1
d_gene: TRBD2
abundance: -
v_gene: TRBV7-2
CDR3aa: CASSRGDGNEQFF
CDR3nt: TGTGCCAGCAGCCGGGGGGATGGCAATGAGCAGTTCTTC